This T cell receptor beta chain appears in the sequencing data of a study (dated by TCRdb to about 2015). As for the study more broadly: The study set out to test whether tumor-infiltrating Tregs in breast cancer get recruited from blood Tregs or are instead converted in situ from other CD4+ T cell subsets.

Summary of the overall study and its limitations: Rather than covering whole repertoires, validation in the larger cohort was restricted to a single TCR beta V-J rearrangement. In terms of TCR gene usage, tumor memory CD4+ T cells clustered together with blood and lymph node memory CD4+ cells, as well as with lymph node naive CD4+ cells. Tumor-infiltrating Treg TCR alpha and beta sequences overlapped most with tumor naive CD4+ T cells, then with blood naive CD4+ T cells.

Amplification of full-length TCR variable regions was done by 5' RACE PCR using constant-region reverse primers, and this step was followed by semi-nested PCR with Nested Universal Primer A. The ReliaPrep RNA Cell Miniprep System was used to extract total RNA, which was then reverse transcribed into 5'RACE-ready cDNA with the SMARTer RACE 5'/3' Kit. An Illumina MiSeq was used to sequence the full-length TCR alpha and beta libraries, which had been barcoded with multiplex adaptors. Under the source paper's analysis protocol: For each of nine subset-tissue groups, sequencing data from the five patients were pooled, and the groups were compared by unsupervised clustering of TCR gene usage. The Morisita-Horn index, with shared sequences weighted by their contribution to each repertoire, was used to calculate repertoire similarity. TCRdb reworked the public reads: Q25 trimming with fastp, MiXCR clone assembly, productive beta chains retained. Records with the same CDR3 protein are collapsed into one entry carrying the most frequent genes and DNA. TCRdb's processing, not the study's, gives the V and J calls here. In all, the sample holds about 9,100 distinct CDR3 sequences, and about three fifths of those were seen once. Roughly 5.7% of the sample is held by the ten biggest clonotypes.

The CDR3 covers 14 residues, taking in both the cysteine and the phenylalanine. This entry keeps only the CDR3 DNA: 42 bases, framed from base 1. The germline V gene (reference sequence) gives CDR1 as DFQATT and CDR2 as SNEGSKA. Between the V and J ends, shortened by 0 bases and 3 bases respectively, the junction contains 11 bases. Concerning this clonotype: Its antigen is still unknown. Base qualities are missing; no much larger clone stands one base away.

CD4+CD45RO+CD25- cells were isolated as memory CD4+ T cells. Tregs, naive and memory CD4+ T cells from tumor, blood and ipsilateral draining lymph nodes of a handful of breast cancer patients underwent full-length TCR alpha and beta sequencing. Tumor tissue and lymph nodes obtained by ipsilateral axillary dissection were perfused with PBS, cut into small pieces and digested using collagenase I and hyaluronidase. FACS confirmed that the sorted cell populations were more than 90% pure. The sequence is built from TRBV20-1 and TRBJ1-1, with the D gene not confidently named. This receptor was identified in a female donor with breast cancer. The specimen sequenced was tumor-infiltrating memory CD4+ T cells sorted from the breast tumor. The meaning of the sample's cell subset or site label: memory CD4+ T cells, CD4+CD45RO+CD25-. The CDR3 region has the sequence CSARDKGGYTEAFF. The nucleotides are TGCAGTGCTAGAGATAAGGGCGGCTACACTGAAGCTTTCTTT.